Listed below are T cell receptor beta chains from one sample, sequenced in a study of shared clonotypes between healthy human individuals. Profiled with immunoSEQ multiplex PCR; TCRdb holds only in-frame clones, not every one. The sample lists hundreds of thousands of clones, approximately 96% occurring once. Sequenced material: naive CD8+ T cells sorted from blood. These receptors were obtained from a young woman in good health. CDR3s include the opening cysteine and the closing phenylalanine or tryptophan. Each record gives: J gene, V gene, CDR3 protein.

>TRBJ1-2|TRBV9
CASSGWGRDGYGYTF
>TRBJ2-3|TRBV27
CASSSLAGAEDTQYF
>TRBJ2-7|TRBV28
CASSLEAGVHEQYF
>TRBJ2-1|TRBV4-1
CASSHDDYYNEQFF
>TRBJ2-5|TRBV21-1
CASSLTGLATQYF
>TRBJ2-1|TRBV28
CASRTGAEQFF
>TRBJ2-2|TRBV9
CASSNPGLADGELFF
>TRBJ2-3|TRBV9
CASSLSGTPDTQYF
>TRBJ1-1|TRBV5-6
CASSRGKAEAFF
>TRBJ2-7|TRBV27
CASSFSSSGTYEQYF
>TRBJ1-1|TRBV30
CAWSPRQGLYMNTEAFF